A single T cell receptor beta chain is shown here with its context. Germline V CDR1 and CDR2: MNHEY, SVGAGI. The CDR3 extends over 16 amino acids. V lost 4 bases and J 0 bases, leaving 15 bases between the germline ends. This record belongs to a study of blood T cell repertoires in COVID-19. Sequencing was performed with immunoSEQ multiplex PCR; in TCRdb, only in-frame clones are kept and a portion is missing. The table has over 150,000 clones, around nine tenths seen once; the top ten hold 0.5% to 0.65%. The chain employs TRBV6-5 and TRBJ1-1; D is unresolved. The sample consisted of peripheral blood. This clonotype was sampled from a man aged 50 to 59 with acute or convalescent COVID-19. CDR3 DNA sequence: TGTGCCAGCAGTTGGCTCACCTTCCCACTGAACACTGAAGCTTTCTTT. It encodes CASSWLTFPLNTEAFF.